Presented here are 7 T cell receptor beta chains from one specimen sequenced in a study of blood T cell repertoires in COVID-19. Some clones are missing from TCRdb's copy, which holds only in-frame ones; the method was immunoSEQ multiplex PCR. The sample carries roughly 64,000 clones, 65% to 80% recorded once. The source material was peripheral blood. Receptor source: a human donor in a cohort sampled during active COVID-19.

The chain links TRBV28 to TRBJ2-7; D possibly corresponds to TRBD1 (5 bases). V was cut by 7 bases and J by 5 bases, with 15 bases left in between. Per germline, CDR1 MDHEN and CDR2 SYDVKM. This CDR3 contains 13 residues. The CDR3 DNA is TGTGCCAGCAAAAGGGCAGGGCGGCACGAGCAGTACTTC. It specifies CASKRAGRHEQYF.

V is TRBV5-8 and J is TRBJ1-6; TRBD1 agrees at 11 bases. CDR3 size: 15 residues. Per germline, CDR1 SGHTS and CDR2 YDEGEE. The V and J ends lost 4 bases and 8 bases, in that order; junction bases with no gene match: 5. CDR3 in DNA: TGTGCCAGCAGCAAAGGACAGGGGGCTTATTCACCCCTCCACTTT. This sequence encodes CASSKGQGAYSPLHF.

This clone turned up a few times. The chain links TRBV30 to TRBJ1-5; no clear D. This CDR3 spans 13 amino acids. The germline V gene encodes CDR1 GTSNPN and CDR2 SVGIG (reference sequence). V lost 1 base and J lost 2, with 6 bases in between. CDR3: CAWSGQGNQPQHF. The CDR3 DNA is TGTGCCTGGAGTGGTCAGGGCAATCAGCCCCAGCATTTT.

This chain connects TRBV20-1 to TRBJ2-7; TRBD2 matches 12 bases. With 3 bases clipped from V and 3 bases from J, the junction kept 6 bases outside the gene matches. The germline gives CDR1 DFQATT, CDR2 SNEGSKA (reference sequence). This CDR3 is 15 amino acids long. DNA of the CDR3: TGCAGTGCTAGTCTAGCGGGGGGGCCGGACTACGAGCAGTACTTC. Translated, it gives CSASLAGGPDYEQYF.

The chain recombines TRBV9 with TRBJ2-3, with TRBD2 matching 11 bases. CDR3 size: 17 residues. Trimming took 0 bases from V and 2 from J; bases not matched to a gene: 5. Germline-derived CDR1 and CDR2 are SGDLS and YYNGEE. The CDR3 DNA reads TGTGCCAGCAGCGTAGAGGCTAGCGGGGGGAACACAGATACGCAGTATTTT. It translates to CASSVEASGGNTDTQYF. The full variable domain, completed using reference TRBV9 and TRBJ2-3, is DSGVTQTPKHLITATGQRVTLRCSPRSGDLSVYWYQQSLDQGLQFLIQYYNGEERAKGNILERFSAQQFPDLHSELNLSSLELGDSALYFCASSVEASGGNTDTQYFGPGTRLTVL.

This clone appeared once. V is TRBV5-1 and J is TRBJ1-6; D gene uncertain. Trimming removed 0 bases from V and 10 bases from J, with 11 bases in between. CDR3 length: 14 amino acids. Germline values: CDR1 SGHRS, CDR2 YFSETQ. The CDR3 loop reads CASSLEGSGSPLHF. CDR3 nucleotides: TGCGCCAGCAGCTTGGAAGGGAGTGGATCACCCCTCCACTTT. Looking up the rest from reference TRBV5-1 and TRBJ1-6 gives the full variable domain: KAGVTQTPRYLIKTRGQQVTLSCSPISGHRSVSWYQQTPGQGLQFLFEYFSETQRNKGNFPGRFSGRQFSNSRSEMNVSTLELGDSALYLCASSLEGSGSPLHFGNGTRLTVT.

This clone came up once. DNA of the CDR3: TGTGCCAGCAGCGTAGCGGGGGGGCAAGACATTCAGTACTTC. Translating it yields CASSVAGGQDIQYF. V is TRBV9 and J is TRBJ2-4, with 8 nucleotides matching TRBD2. CDR3 length equals 14 residues. CDR1 is SGDLS and CDR2 is YYNGEE in the germline V gene. Germline trimming cut 0 bases from V and 8 bases from J; bases unmatched to any gene: 4.